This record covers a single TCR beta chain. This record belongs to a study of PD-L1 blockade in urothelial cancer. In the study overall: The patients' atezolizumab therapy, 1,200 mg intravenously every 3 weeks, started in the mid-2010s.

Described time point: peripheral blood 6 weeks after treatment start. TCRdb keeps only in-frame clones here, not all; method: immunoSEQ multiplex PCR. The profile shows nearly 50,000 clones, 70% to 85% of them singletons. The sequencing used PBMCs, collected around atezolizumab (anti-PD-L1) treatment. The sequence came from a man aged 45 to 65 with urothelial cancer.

The CDR3 loop is CASIMGGGDTEAFF. The DNA for the CDR3 is TGTGCCAGCATAATGGGGGGGGGTGACACTGAAGCTTTCTTT. The chain is built from TRBV6-1 and TRBJ1-1; tentatively, D is TRBD1 (5 bases). Trimming left V 7 bases short and J 3 bases short, with 15 bases between. The CDR3 totals 14 residues. Germline CDR1 and CDR2: MNHNS and SASEGT.